This TCR beta chain was identified during a study of post-analysis software for immune sequencing data. Study results and limitations: Five or six TRBV segments were significantly more frequent in patients than in controls. TRBV5-6, TRBV5-1 and TRBV20-1 were among these segments. Under the F measure, samples that were prepared in one batch clustered strongly together.

For this clonotype: What it recognizes is unknown.

Researchers reported that TCR beta cDNA libraries carried unique molecular identifiers. Around 500,000 cDNA molecules were obtained per 1 to 10 million input T cells. In TCRdb, the PCR reads were re-called with MiXCR into one record per CDR3 protein. The repertoire holds hundreds of thousands of distinct CDR3 sequences, with roughly 58% as singletons. Trimming removed 5 bases from V and 4 bases from J, with 20 bases in between. From germline, CDR1 is SGHVS and CDR2 FQNEAQ. The CDR3 consists of 16 residues. This chain links TRBV7-8 with TRBJ1-2; no definite D call. The sample taken for sequencing was blood. The receptor was isolated from a girl aged 5 to 17 with multiple sclerosis. CDR3: CASSRLNPAILYGYTF. The CDR3 bases are TGTGCCAGCAGCCGACTCAATCCGGCTATCCTCTATGGCTACACCTTC.